This is a list of T cell receptor beta chains from one sample in a study of shared clonotypes between healthy human individuals. Sequenced by immunoSEQ multiplex PCR; TCRdb stores in-frame clones only, minus some. The sample holds roughly 2.1 million clones, 93% seen once. Input material: naive CD8+ T cells from PBMCs. The receptor set was obtained from a man in his late teens or twenties in good health. Some clones in this sample may be carry-over from other donors' samples. Both conserved end residues are part of each CDR3. A D gene is named only where the DNA matches it firmly. Clone sizes are given selectively: once, few, many, or a class where the clone is expanded.

TGTGCCAGCAGTTTATCGGGACAGGGGCAGCGCAACGAGCAGTACTTC	CASSLSGQGQRNEQYF	.	TRBD1	TRBJ2-7	TRBV27
TGTGCCAGTAGTCCCGGGATCTACGAGCAGTACTTC	CASSPGIYEQYF	.	.	TRBJ2-7	TRBV19
TGTGCCAGCAGTTGGGAGCTAAATCAGCCCCAGCATTTT	CASSWELNQPQHF	.	.	TRBJ1-5	TRBV27
TGTGCCAGCAGCCAGTGGGCGGGAGTTGAGACCCAGTACTTC	CASSQWAGVETQYF	.	TRBD2	TRBJ2-5	TRBV14
TGCAGCGTTGAAGGGACTAGCGGGCCCAGCACAGATACGCAGTATTTT	CSVEGTSGPSTDTQYF	.	TRBD2	TRBJ2-3	TRBV29-1
TGTGCTAGTGGTCAAGATCGACTAGCGGGCGGAACCTACAATGAGCAGTTCTTC	CASGQDRLAGGTYNEQFF	.	TRBD2	TRBJ2-1	TRBV12-5
TGTGCCAGCAGTTTATTTCGGGGAAACGAGCAGTACTTC	CASSLFRGNEQYF	once	.	TRBJ2-7	TRBV27
TGTGCCAGCAGCTTAGCGTTGACTAGCGGGATGGGGGATACGCAGTATTTT	CASSLALTSGMGDTQYF	once	TRBD2	TRBJ2-3	TRBV7-2
TGTGCCAGCAGTCCACGACAGGTTGGGGGAGAGACCCAGTACTTC	CASSPRQVGGETQYF	.	.	TRBJ2-5	TRBV27
TGTGCCAGCAGCCCTCGTCGGGGCGACAGCACCGGGGAGCTGTTTTTT	CASSPRRGDSTGELFF	.	.	TRBJ2-2	TRBV7-9
TGTGCCAGCATAGAGAAGGGATGGGAAACTGAAGCTTTCTTT	CASIEKGWETEAFF	.	.	TRBJ1-1	TRBV6-1
TGTGCCAGCAGCTCCGGGGGGGGACAGAGGCGTTATGGCTACACCTTC	CASSSGGGQRRYGYTF	.	TRBD1	TRBJ1-2	TRBV7-9
TGCAGCGCCCGACAGGGTTGGTCCTACGAGCAGTACTTC	CSARQGWSYEQYF	.	TRBD1	TRBJ2-7	TRBV29-1
TGTGCCAGCAGCCCCCTAGCGGGAGGGGTGTCCTACGAGCAGTACTTC	CASSPLAGGVSYEQYF	.	TRBD2	TRBJ2-7	TRBV7-6
TGTGCCAGCAGCTTAGCCGGCCAGCCCCAGCATTTT	CASSLAGQPQHF	.	.	TRBJ1-5	TRBV13
TGCGCCAGCAGCCAGGACAGACAGGGGGCGAACAACGAGCAGTACTTC	CASSQDRQGANNEQYF	once	TRBD1	TRBJ2-7	TRBV4-1
TGTGCCAGCAGCCCGGACGGACGGGGAGTATATACGCAGTATTTT	CASSPDGRGVYTQYF	.	.	TRBJ2-3	TRBV13
TGTGCCAGCAGTATAAGGACAGGAACGGGCGAGCAGTACTTC	CASSIRTGTGEQYF	.	TRBD1	TRBJ2-7	TRBV6-5
TGTGCCATCAGTGAGGCTAGCGGTCTAGGGAATGAGCAGTTCTTC	CAISEASGLGNEQFF	.	TRBD2	TRBJ2-1	TRBV10-3
TGTGCCAGCAGTTTCATGGCAGGGGACAATGAGCAGTTCTTC	CASSFMAGDNEQFF	.	.	TRBJ2-1	TRBV28
TGTGCCAGCAGCGTAGTAGTCGGGGAGCTGTTTTTT	CASSVVVGELFF	.	.	TRBJ2-2	TRBV9
TGTGCCAGCCGGACCCACTTAGCTCTTGCAGATACGCAGTATTTT	CASRTHLALADTQYF	.	.	TRBJ2-3	TRBV7-9
TGTGCCAGCAGAAACTTGCTATACAATGAGCAGTTCTTC	CASRNLLYNEQFF	.	.	TRBJ2-1	TRBV6-5
TGTGCCACCAGCGGCCGACAGGGACACTTGGCCAACGTCCTGACTTTC	CATSGRQGHLANVLTF	.	TRBD1	TRBJ2-6	TRBV15
TGTGCCAGCACCTTGACTAGCGGGAGTTACGAGCAGTACTTC	CASTLTSGSYEQYF	.	TRBD2	TRBJ2-7	TRBV27
TGTGCCAGCAGGGGACAGGGACTTGCTGAGCAGTTCTTC	CASRGQGLAEQFF	.	TRBD1	TRBJ2-1	TRBV6-4